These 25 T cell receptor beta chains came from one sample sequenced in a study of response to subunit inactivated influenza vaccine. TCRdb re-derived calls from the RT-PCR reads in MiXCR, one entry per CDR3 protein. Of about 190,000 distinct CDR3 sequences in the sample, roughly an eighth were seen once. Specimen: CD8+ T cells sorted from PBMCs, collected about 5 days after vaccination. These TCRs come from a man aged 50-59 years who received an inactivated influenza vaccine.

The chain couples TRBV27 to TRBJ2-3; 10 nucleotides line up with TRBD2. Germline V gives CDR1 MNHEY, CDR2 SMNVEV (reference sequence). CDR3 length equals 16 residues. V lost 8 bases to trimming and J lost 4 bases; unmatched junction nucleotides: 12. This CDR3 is CASSILAGDGADTQYF. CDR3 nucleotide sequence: TGTGCCAGCTCTATTCTAGCGGGAGATGGAGCAGATACGCAGTATTTT.

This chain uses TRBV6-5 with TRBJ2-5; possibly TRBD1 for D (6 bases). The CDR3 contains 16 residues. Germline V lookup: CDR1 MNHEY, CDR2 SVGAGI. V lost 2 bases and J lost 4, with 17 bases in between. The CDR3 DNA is TGTGCCAGCAGTTACAGTTCCAGGGGATATGGAGAGACCCAGTACTTC. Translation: CASSYSSRGYGETQYF.

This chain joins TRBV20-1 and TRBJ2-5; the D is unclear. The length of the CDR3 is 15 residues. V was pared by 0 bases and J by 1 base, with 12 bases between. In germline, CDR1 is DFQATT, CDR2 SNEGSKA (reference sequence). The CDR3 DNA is TGCAGTGCTAGAGATTGGAACAGCTTCCAAGAGACCCAGTACTTC. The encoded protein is CSARDWNSFQETQYF.

The CDR3 region is CASSVGSGSGNEQFF. CDR3 sequence (DNA): TGTGCCAGCAGCGTAGGTAGCGGGAGCGGCAATGAGCAGTTCTTC. This rearrangement joins TRBV9 to TRBJ2-1; 9 nucleotides agree with TRBD2. Trimming cost V 0 bases and J 6 bases; bases outside gene matches: 4. The germline V gene has CDR1 SGDLS and CDR2 YYNGEE. The CDR3 contains 15 residues.

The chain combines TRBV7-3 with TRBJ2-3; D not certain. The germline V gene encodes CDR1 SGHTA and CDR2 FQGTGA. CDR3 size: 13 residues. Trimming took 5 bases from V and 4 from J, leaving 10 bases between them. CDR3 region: CASSPNHADTQYF. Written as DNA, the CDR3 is TGTGCCAGCAGCCCGAATCACGCAGATACGCAGTATTTT. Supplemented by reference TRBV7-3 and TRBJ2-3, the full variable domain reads GAGVSQTPSNKVTEKGKYVELRCDPISGHTALYWYRQSLGQGPEFLIYFQGTGAADDSGLPNDRFFAVRPEGSVSTLKIQRTERGDSAVYLCASSPNHADTQYFGPGTRLTVL.

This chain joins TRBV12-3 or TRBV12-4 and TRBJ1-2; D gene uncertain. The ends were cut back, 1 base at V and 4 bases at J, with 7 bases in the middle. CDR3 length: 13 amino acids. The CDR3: CASSLGLTYGYTF. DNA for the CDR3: TGTGCCAGCAGTTTAGGCCTTACCTATGGCTACACCTTC.

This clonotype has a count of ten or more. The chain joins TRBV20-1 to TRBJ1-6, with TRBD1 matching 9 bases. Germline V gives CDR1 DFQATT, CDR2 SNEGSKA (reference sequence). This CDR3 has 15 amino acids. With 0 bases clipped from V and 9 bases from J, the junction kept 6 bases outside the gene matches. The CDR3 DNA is TGCAGTGCTAGAGATCGGGGACAGGGAGGTTCACCCCTCCACTTT. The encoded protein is CSARDRGQGGSPLHF.

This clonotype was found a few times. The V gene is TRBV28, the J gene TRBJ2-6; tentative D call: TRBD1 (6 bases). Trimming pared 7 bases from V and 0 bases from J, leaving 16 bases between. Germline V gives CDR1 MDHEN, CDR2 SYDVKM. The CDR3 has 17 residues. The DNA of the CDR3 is TGTGCCAGCACCACGGACAGTGATCTCTCTGGGGCCAACGTCCTGACTTTC. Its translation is CASTTDSDLSGANVLTF.

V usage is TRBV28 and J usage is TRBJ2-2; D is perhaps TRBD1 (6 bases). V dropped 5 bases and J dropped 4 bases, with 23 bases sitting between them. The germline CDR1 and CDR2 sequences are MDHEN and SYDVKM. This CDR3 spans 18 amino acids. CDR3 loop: CASSVPPEIQGFTGELFF. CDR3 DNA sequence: TGTGCCAGCAGTGTCCCCCCCGAAATACAGGGTTTCACCGGGGAGCTGTTTTTT. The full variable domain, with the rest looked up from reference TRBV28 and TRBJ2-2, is DVKVTQSSRYLVKRTGEKVFLECVQDMDHENMFWYRQDPGLGLRLIYFSYDVKMKEKGDIPEGYSVSREKKERFSLILESASTNQTSMYLCASSVPPEIQGFTGELFFGEGSRLTVL.

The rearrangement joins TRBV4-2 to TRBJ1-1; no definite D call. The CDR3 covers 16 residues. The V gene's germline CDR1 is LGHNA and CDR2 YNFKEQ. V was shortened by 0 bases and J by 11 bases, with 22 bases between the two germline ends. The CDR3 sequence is CASSQEDFRLGSPAFF. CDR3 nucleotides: TGTGCCAGCAGCCAAGAAGACTTTCGACTGGGGAGTCCCGCTTTCTTT.

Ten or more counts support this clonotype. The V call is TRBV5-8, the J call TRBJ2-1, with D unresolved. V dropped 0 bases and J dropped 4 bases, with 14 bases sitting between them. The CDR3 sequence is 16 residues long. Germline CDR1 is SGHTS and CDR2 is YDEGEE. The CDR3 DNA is TGTGCCAGCAGCTTGGGCAGCTACCCGGGTTACAATGAGCAGTTCTTC. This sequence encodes CASSLGSYPGYNEQFF.

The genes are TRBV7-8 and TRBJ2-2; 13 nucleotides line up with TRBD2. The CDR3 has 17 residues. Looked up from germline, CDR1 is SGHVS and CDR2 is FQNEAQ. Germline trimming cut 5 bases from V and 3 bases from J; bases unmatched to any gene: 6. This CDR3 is CASSTQLAGGDTGELFF. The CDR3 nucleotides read TGTGCCAGCAGCACGCAACTAGCGGGAGGGGACACCGGGGAGCTGTTTTTT.

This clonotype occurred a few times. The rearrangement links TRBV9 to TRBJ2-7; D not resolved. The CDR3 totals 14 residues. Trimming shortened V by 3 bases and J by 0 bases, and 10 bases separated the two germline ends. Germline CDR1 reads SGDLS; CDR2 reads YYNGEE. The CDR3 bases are TGTGCCAGCAGCGCTCGACTCTTCTCCTACGAGCAGTACTTC. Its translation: CASSARLFSYEQYF.

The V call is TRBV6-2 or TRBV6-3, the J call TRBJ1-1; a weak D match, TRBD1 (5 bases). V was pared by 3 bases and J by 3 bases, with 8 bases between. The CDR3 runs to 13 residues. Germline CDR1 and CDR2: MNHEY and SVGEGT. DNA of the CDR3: TGTGCCAGCAGTTATGGACACTACACTGAAGCTTTCTTT. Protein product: CASSYGHYTEAFF.

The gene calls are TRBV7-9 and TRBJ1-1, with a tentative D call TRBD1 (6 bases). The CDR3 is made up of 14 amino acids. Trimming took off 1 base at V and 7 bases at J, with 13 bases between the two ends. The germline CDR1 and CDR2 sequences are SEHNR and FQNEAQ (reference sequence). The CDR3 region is CASSLVQGRIEAFF. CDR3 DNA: TGTGCCAGCAGCTTAGTCCAGGGGCGAATTGAAGCTTTCTTT.

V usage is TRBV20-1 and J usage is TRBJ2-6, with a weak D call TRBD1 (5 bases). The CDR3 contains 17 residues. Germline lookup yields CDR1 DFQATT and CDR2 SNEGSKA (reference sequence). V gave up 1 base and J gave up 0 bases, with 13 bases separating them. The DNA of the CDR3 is TGCAGTGCTAGAGTTGACAGAACTCACTCTGGGGCCAACGTCCTGACTTTC. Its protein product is CSARVDRTHSGANVLTF.

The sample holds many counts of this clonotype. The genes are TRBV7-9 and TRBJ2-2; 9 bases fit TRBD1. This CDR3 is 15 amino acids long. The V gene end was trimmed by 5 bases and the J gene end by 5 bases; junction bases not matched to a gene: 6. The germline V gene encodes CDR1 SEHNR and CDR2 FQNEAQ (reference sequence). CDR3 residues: CASSRGTGFTGELFF. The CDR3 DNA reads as TGTGCCAGCAGCCGTGGGACAGGGTTTACCGGGGAGCTGTTTTTT.

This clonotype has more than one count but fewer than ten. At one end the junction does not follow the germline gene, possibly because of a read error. This chain's CDR3 is CATSGDDRASYEQYF. CDR3 DNA: TGTGCCACCAGCGGAGATGACAGGGCCTCCTACGAGCAGTACTTC. The genes are TRBV15 and TRBJ2-7; TRBD1 aligns across 7 bases. The germline CDR1 and CDR2 sequences are LNHNV and YYDKDF (reference sequence). CDR3 length equals 15 residues. Full variable domain (outside the CDR3, taken from reference TRBV15 and TRBJ2-7): DAMVIQNPRYQVTQFGKPVTLSCSQTLNHNVMYWYQQKSSQAPKLLFHYYDKDFNNEADTPDNFQSRRPNTSFCFLDIRSPGLGDTAMYLCATSGDDRASYEQYFGPGTRLTVT.

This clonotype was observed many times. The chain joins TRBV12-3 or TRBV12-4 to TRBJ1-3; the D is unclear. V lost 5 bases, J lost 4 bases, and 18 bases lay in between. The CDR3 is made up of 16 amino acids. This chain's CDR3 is CASSPSQAGRGNTIYF. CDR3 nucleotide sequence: TGTGCCAGCAGTCCCAGTCAAGCGGGCCGGGGAAACACCATATATTTT.

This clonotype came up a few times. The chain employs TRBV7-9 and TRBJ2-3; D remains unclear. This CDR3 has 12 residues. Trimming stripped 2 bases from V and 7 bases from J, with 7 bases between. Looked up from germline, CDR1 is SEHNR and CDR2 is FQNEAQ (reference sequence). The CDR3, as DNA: TGTGCCAGCAGCTTAAGGCGGAATACGCAGTATTTT. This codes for CASSLRRNTQYF.

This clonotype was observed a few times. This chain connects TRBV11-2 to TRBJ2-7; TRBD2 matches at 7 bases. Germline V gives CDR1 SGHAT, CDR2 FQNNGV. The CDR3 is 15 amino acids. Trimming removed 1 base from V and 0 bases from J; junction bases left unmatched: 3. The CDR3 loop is CASSLVGGYSYEQYF. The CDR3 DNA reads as TGTGCCAGCAGCTTAGTCGGGGGGTACTCCTACGAGCAGTACTTC.

The CDR3 DNA sequence: TGTGCCAGCAGGGAACGGGGACTAGCGGGAGTCAATGAGCAGTTCTTC. Encoded protein: CASRERGLAGVNEQFF. The chain carries TRBV7-9 and TRBJ2-1, with 14 positions matching TRBD2. The J segment lost 6 bases and the V segment lost 6 bases, leaving 7 bases of the junction unmatched. Per germline, CDR1 SEHNR and CDR2 FQNEAQ (reference sequence). The length of the CDR3 is 16 residues. Filled out from reference TRBV7-9 and TRBJ2-1, the complete variable domain reads DTGVSQNPRHKITKRGQNVTFRCDPISEHNRLYWYRQTLGQGPEFLTYFQNEAQLEKSRLLSDRFSAERPKGSFSTLEIQRTEQGDSAMYLCASRERGLAGVNEQFFGPGTRLTVL.

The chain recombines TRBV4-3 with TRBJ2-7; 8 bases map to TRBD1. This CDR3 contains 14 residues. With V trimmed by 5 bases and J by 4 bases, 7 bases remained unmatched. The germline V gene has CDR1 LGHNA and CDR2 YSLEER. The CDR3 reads CASSGYRGNYEQYF. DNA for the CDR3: TGCGCCAGCAGCGGTTACAGGGGGAATTACGAGCAGTACTTC.

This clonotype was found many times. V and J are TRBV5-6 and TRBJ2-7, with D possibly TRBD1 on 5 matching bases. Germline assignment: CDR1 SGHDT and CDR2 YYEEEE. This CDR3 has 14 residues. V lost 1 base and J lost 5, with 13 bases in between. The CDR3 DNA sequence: TGTGCCAGCAGCTTGCAGGGCACGGTACACGAGCAGTACTTC. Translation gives CASSLQGTVHEQYF.

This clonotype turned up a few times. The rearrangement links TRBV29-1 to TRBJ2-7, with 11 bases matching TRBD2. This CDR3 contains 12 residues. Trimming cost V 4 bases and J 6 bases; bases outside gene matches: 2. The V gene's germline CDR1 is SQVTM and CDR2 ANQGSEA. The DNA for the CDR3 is TGCAGCGTTGGACTAGCGGGGTTCGAGCAGTACTTC. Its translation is CSVGLAGFEQYF.